This T cell receptor (beta chain) is drawn from a study of T cell responses to AZD1222 COVID-19 vaccine. In the study overall: Analyses pooled second doses at about 4 or about 12 weeks.

Study outcomes and limitations: Females made up more of the donors, who were largely white British, and clonal diversity may have come out too low. Only a handful of AZD1222 recipients, five to seven in all, had baseline seropositivity.

V was shortened by 3 bases and J by 0 bases, with 6 bases between the two germline ends. The CDR3 sequence is 14 residues long. The germline V gene has CDR1 SEHNR and CDR2 FQNEAQ (reference sequence). Regarding this clone: Its antigen is not known.

The repertoire was sequenced with immunoSEQ multiplex PCR; TCRdb's copy has only in-frame clones and lacks some. The sample has about 110,000 clones, approximately 90% seen once. The sequences come from peripheral blood, collected on day 0 of AZD1222 vaccination. This receptor was obtained from an adult in good health. The rearrangement links TRBV7-9 to TRBJ2-1, with D uncertain. CDR3: CASSLGSSYNEQFF. CDR3 sequence (DNA): TGTGCCAGCAGCTTGGGTTCCTCCTACAATGAGCAGTTCTTC.